The clone carrying this TCR beta chain was observed a single time. V was clipped by 6 bases and J by 0 bases, with 9 bases between them. CDR1 MNHEY and CDR2 SVGAGI come from the germline V gene. This CDR3 contains 14 residues. This sample was included in a study of blood T cell repertoires in COVID-19. Clones were read by immunoSEQ multiplex PCR, and TCRdb kept only the in-frame ones, dropping some. Here the sample spans about 44,000 clones, roughly 87% being singletons. The specimen was peripheral blood. The chain has TRBV6-5 and TRBJ1-3; D is uncertain. The origin of this receptor is an elderly woman in a cohort sampled during active or convalescent COVID-19. The CDR3 is CASRVDFSGNTIYF. The CDR3 nucleotides are TGTGCCAGCAGGGTAGACTTCTCTGGAAACACCATATATTTT.